The TCR beta chain described here comes from a study of T-cell memory formation after mild COVID-19. The V and J ends lost 4 bases and 0 bases respectively, with 11 bases between them. CDR3 length equals 15 residues. Germline CDR1 is SGDLS and CDR2 is YYNGEE. General study findings and limits: Whereas later expanders leaned CD4+, clones contracting day 15 to 85 showed a balanced CD4/CD8 makeup.

MiXCR, applied by TCRdb to the 5' RACE reads, yields one record per CDR3 protein. The table includes roughly 110,000 distinct CDR3 sequences, 13% to 15% detected once. In this sample, this clonotype turned up a few times. The antigen is unknown. The TCR comes from a man aged 18 to 29 who had mild COVID-19 (a few samples of this study predate the infection). Cell type and time point are not known. The rearrangement uses TRBV9 and TRBJ2-1; D perhaps matches TRBD2 (6 bases). Sample: PBMCs or a T cell subset sorted from them (not recorded which). The CDR3 bases are TGTGCCAGCAGCCCCCGGGGGAGCTCCTACAATGAGCAGTTCTTC. This codes for CASSPRGSSYNEQFF. Full variable domain (remainder filled in from reference TRBV9 and TRBJ2-1): DSGVTQTPKHLITATGQRVTLRCSPRSGDLSVYWYQQSLDQGLQFLIQYYNGEERAKGNILERFSAQQFPDLHSELNLSSLELGDSALYFCASSPRGSSYNEQFFGPGTRLTVL.